Listed below are T cell receptor beta chains from one sample, sequenced in a study of T cell changes during pregnancy in multiple sclerosis. The table came from immunoSEQ multiplex PCR; TCRdb's copy has only in-frame clones and leaves some out. Of fewer than 50,000 clones listed, more than 70% are singletons. The source was CD8+ T cells from peripheral blood mononuclear cells, collected in the third trimester of pregnancy. The origin of the receptors is a female donor with multiple sclerosis, enrolled in a pregnancy study. The CDR3 runs from the conserved cysteine through the conserved F or W. D genes are given only for firm matches. The size of a clone is reported for some rows only, either as once, few or many, or as a class for expanded clones.

cdr3_nt cdr3_aa clone_size j_call v_call d_call
TGTGCCAGCAGTCAACCGGGACAGGGAAGTGAAAAACTGTTTTTT CASSQPGQGSEKLFF NA TRBJ1-4 TRBV6-6 TRBD1
TGCGCCAGCAGCTTGCCGCGGGGGAACACCGGGGAGCTGTTTTTT CASSLPRGNTGELFF NA TRBJ2-2 TRBV5-1 NA
TGTGCCAGCAGTTACGACAGGGTGAACACTGAAGCTTTCTTT CASSYDRVNTEAFF NA TRBJ1-1 TRBV6-5 TRBD1
TGTGCCAGCAGTTTACTAGCGGGGGGGTACAATGAGCAGTTCTTC CASSLLAGGYNEQFF NA TRBJ2-1 TRBV28 TRBD2
TGTGCCAGCAGCCTATTCCTCTCTGGGGCCAACGTCCTGACTTTC CASSLFLSGANVLTF NA TRBJ2-6 TRBV27 NA
TGTGCCAGCAGTTACTCGACAGGGTGGGTGGTCACTGAAGCTTTCTTT CASSYSTGWVVTEAFF NA TRBJ1-1 TRBV6-5 TRBD1
TGCGCCAGCAGCCAAGATGAGGTCGGGGAAGGAACTGGAAACACCATATATTTT CASSQDEVGEGTGNTIYF NA TRBJ1-3 TRBV4-3 NA
TGTGCCAGCGCTTTGACAGGATTAGAGACCCAGTACTTC CASALTGLETQYF NA TRBJ2-5 TRBV2 NA
TGTGCCAGCAGTTCACCTAGGTTAACATACACAGATACGCAGTATTTT CASSSPRLTYTDTQYF once TRBJ2-3 TRBV28 NA
TGTGCCAGCAGCGTAGGCGCTAGGGGGACCGGCCTATACGGCTACACCTTC CASSVGARGTGLYGYTF NA TRBJ1-2 TRBV9 NA